The T cell receptor (beta chain) described here comes from a study of regulatory T cells in long-lasting Graves disease. Sample time point: newly diagnosed GD, antithyroid drugs for less than 3 months. Isolated PBMC RNA provided the starting material for the TCR library. The patients included were those that came from an endocrinology department in Xi'an, China. Peripheral blood, roughly 8.1 milliliters of it, was drawn into EDTA tubes. Investigators prepared the TCR beta libraries by applying iRepertoire HTBI primers and Arm-PCR of CDR3 regions. One entry per CDR3 protein, called by TCRdb with MiXCR from the multiplex PCR reads. The sample lists 550,000 to 700,000 distinct CDR3 sequences; about 16% were seen once. V lost 6 bases and J 3 bases, leaving 12 bases between the germline ends. CDR3 size: 13 residues. The V gene's germline CDR1 is SEHNR and CDR2 FQNEAQ (reference sequence). Study results and limitations: TCR diversity was lower in persistent than newly diagnosed Graves' disease.

A word on this clonotype: Its antigen is not known.

Another study also made use of these data, one on T cells in Graves' hyperthyroidism and ophthalmopathy. That work adds: With a median lead of approximately six months before onset, the model predicted ophthalmopathy.

The chain couples TRBV7-9 to TRBJ2-7, with a possible D match to TRBD1 (5 bases). This receptor was identified in a man aged 18 to 30 with Graves disease. The material sequenced was peripheral blood mononuclear cells (PBMCs), taken at new diagnosis, from a patient treated with antithyroid drugs. The CDR3, as DNA: TGTGCCAGCAGGATTGGACACCGCTACGAGCAGTACTTC. Its translation is CASRIGHRYEQYF.